This T cell receptor (beta chain) comes out of a study of blood T cell repertoires in COVID-19. The overall study: Sites across the United States, Italy and Spain contributed samples from acute and convalescent COVID-19.

CDR3 length: 15 amino acids. Looked up from germline, CDR1 is GTSNPN and CDR2 is SVGIG (reference sequence). Trimming pared 0 bases from V and 4 bases from J, leaving 15 bases between. Generated by immunoSEQ multiplex PCR, the TCRdb table keeps only in-frame clones and is missing some. The sample shows around 60,000 clones, roughly 90% of them seen only once. The chain employs TRBV30 and TRBJ1-2; no reliable D call. This clonotype originated in a man in his fifties or sixties with active COVID-19. Sample: peripheral blood. The CDR3 bases are TGTGCCTGGAGTGTCGCGCGGAGGGAGGTCTATGGCTACACCTTC. Translation gives CAWSVARREVYGYTF.